This section outlines one TCR beta chain sequence together with its context. What it binds is unknown. Its ends do not fully match the called genes, so a read error is possible. TCRB libraries came from RNA via three nested multiplex PCR rounds. TCRB-specific cDNA synthesis used approximately 0.49 ug of total RNA. A single record per CDR3 protein comes from TCRdb applying MiXCR to the multiplex PCR reads. The data contain about 13,000 distinct CDR3 sequences, 60% to 75% of them seen just once; the ten biggest clones take up under 40%. The sample is drawn from a study of tumor-infiltrating lymphocytes in glioblastoma multiforme. Whole-study results and caveats: The T cells in this sample were not sorted into functional subsets.

Germline loops: CDR1 SGHAT, CDR2 FQDESV (reference sequence). CDR3 length equals 12 residues. The TCR comes from a male donor with glioblastoma. Sample: brain tumor tissue. The rearrangement joins TRBV11-1 to TRBJ2-7, with 7 bases matching TRBD1. The CDR3 is CASSVQGHEQYF. The CDR3 DNA follows: TGTGCCAGCAGCGTACAGGGGCACGAGCAATACTTC.